The source of this TCR beta chain is a study of CD8+ T cells in alopecia areata. This clone was seen repeatedly, ten times or more. Mouse gene names apply. Read sequence stops 4 residues before the CDR3 end, and the germline J gene provides the missing end. CDR3 length: 13 amino acids. CDR1 FNHDT and CDR2 SITEND come from the germline V gene (reference sequence). V was clipped by 2 bases and J by 4 bases, with 6 bases between them. Cutaneous lymph nodes were pooled and cells sorted by CD4, CD8alpha, NKG2D, NKG2ACE and more. TCR sequencing used cDNA made by reverse transcription of extracted RNA. Using immunoSEQ multiplex PCR, the repertoire was profiled, and TCRdb retains in-frame clones only, with some absent. The repertoire consists of under 4,500 clones, none detected only once.

Specimen: CD8+ T cells sorted from a lymph node. The clonotype was recovered from a C3H/HeJ mouse with alopecia areata. As its MHC haplotype, the strain has H2-k. The chain carries TRBV19 and TRBJ2-2; D gene unclear. The CDR3 bases that were read are TGTGCCAGCAGTATCTGGAGCACCGGG. This gives the protein CASSIWSTG. The whole CDR3 is CASSIWSTGQLYF.